These 10 T cell receptor beta chains were sequenced from one sample in a study of cytomegalovirus exposure and HLA in healthy donors. PCR primers comprised 60 Vbeta and 13 Jbeta primers. TCRdb's copy holds only in-frame clones and misses some; the assay was immunoSEQ multiplex PCR. The clone table shows about 190,000 clones, with the ten largest holding roughly 0.98%. Sequencing input: PBMCs. These TCRs come from a woman aged 30 to 39 in good health and CMV-seropositive.

The chain has TRBV7-2 and TRBJ2-7; 7 nucleotides line up with TRBD2. The CDR3 runs to 15 residues. After removal of 0 bases from V and 0 bases from J, the junction contained 2 bases not matched to a gene. The germline gives CDR1 SGHTA, CDR2 FQGNSA. CDR3 sequence: CASSLAGGDSYEQYF. CDR3 in DNA: TGTGCCAGCAGCTTAGCGGGGGGGGACTCCTACGAGCAGTACTTC.

This chain connects TRBV10-3 to TRBJ1-4, with 8 bases lining up with TRBD1. V trimming: 3 bases; J trimming: 5 bases; junction bases outside the gene matches: 5. From germline, CDR1 is ENHRY and CDR2 SYGVKD. The CDR3 runs 15 residues. CDR3: CAISDLDRVNEKLFF. DNA for the CDR3: TGTGCCATCAGTGACCTGGACAGGGTGAATGAAAAACTGTTTTTT.

The chain has TRBV10-1 and TRBJ1-5; TRBD1 agrees at 7 bases. The V gene end was trimmed by 0 bases and the J gene end by 6 bases; junction bases not matched to a gene: 2. The V gene's germline CDR1 is WNHNN and CDR2 SYGVQD (reference sequence). The CDR3 length is 14 residues. CDR3 residues: CASSESGGGQPQHF. The CDR3 DNA reads as TGCGCCAGCAGTGAGTCAGGGGGCGGTCAGCCCCAGCATTTT.

The gene calls are TRBV9 and TRBJ2-5, with 7 bases lining up with TRBD1. This CDR3 has 15 amino acids. Germline assignment: CDR1 SGDLS and CDR2 YYNGEE. The V segment lost 3 bases and the J segment 5 bases; nucleotides outside the gene matches: 10. The DNA for the CDR3 is TGTGCCAGCAGCGGCAGGGGGAATCTCGAGGAGACCCAGTACTTC. Amino acids: CASSGRGNLEETQYF. Full variable domain (rest looked up from reference TRBV9 and TRBJ2-5): DSGVTQTPKHLITATGQRVTLRCSPRSGDLSVYWYQQSLDQGLQFLIQYYNGEERAKGNILERFSAQQFPDLHSELNLSSLELGDSALYFCASSGRGNLEETQYFGPGTRLLVL.

Notes on this clone: The same CDR3 can be traced to other DNA sequences in this sample. V and J are TRBV6-5 and TRBJ1-2; unclear D gene. CDR1 and CDR2 (germline): MNHEY, SVGAGI. This CDR3 spans 15 amino acids. V was clipped by 4 bases and J by 4 bases, with 16 bases between them. The CDR3 loop is CASSFDHYDIYGYTF. CDR3 DNA: TGTGCCAGCAGTTTCGACCATTACGACATCTATGGCTACACCTTC.

The rearrangement joins TRBV7-6 to TRBJ2-2, with D possibly matching TRBD2 (5 bases). There are 16 residues in the CDR3. Looked up from germline, CDR1 is SGHVS and CDR2 is FNYEAQ. Trimming took 4 bases from V and 5 from J, leaving 17 bases between them. CDR3 loop: CASSSTGSLGTGELFF. Here the CDR3 DNA reads TGTGCCAGCAGCTCGACGGGGAGCCTAGGGACCGGGGAGCTGTTTTTT.

The rearrangement links TRBV28 to TRBJ2-1, with 8 bases aligning to TRBD2. Per germline, CDR1 MDHEN and CDR2 SYDVKM. The CDR3 spans 16 residues. With 5 bases clipped from V and 5 bases from J, the junction kept 11 bases outside the gene matches. CDR3 amino acids: CASSPYLAGGHNEQFF. The CDR3 DNA follows: TGTGCCAGCAGTCCCTATCTCGCGGGAGGCCACAATGAGCAGTTCTTC.

The chain couples TRBV19 to TRBJ1-5, with D possibly TRBD1 on 5 matching bases. The length of the CDR3 is 16 residues. V lost 0 bases and J 2 bases, leaving 11 bases between the germline ends. Germline CDR1 and CDR2: LNHDA and SQIVND (reference sequence). The CDR3 region is CASSIEGRGRNQPQHF. CDR3 bases: TGTGCCAGTAGTATAGAGGGGCGTGGGCGCAATCAGCCCCAGCATTTT.

V and J are TRBV5-6 and TRBJ1-2; D is possibly TRBD1 (5 bases). The ends were cut back, 3 bases at V and 4 bases at J, with 10 bases in the middle. This CDR3 is 13 amino acids long. Looked up from germline, CDR1 is SGHDT and CDR2 is YYEEEE. CDR3 amino acids: CASSWGGGYGYTF. The CDR3 DNA reads as TGTGCCAGCAGCTGGGGGGGTGGCTATGGCTACACCTTC.

The chain uses TRBV18 and TRBJ2-7; TRBD2 aligns across 7 bases. Germline CDR1 is KGHSH and CDR2 is LQKENI. The CDR3 has 16 amino acids. The junction had 8 bases not matched to a gene; V was cut back by 0 bases and J by 3 bases. The CDR3 region has the DNA TGTGCCAGCTCACCACCGGGGGGGTTAGCAGTCTACGAGCAGTACTTC. Protein: CASSPPGGLAVYEQYF.